This T cell receptor (beta chain) was captured in a study (dated by TCRdb to the late 2010s). In the study overall: Duodenal biopsy samples, 6 to 12 in number, were provided by patients along with blood volumes of up to about 100 ml. Blood and gut biopsy samples from about 20 celiac disease patients were examined in the overall study. PBMCs were gated as tetramer-binding CD4+ effector-memory gut-homing cells defined as CD3+, CD11c-, CD14-, CD15-, CD19-, CD56-, CD45RA-, CD62L- and integrin beta7+. To allow long-term comparison, patients who had historic T cell material from decades earlier were asked to donate new blood and biopsy samples. Most subjects' cells were stained with pooled PE-conjugated tetramers presenting glia-alpha1a, -alpha2, -ω1 and -ω2 epitopes. The study followed gluten-specific CD4+ T cell receptor repertoires in celiac disease in blood and gut, at different disease stages, and over intervals ranging from weeks to decades. Results and caveats for the whole study, not just this receptor: The study conclusions are dependent on tetramer specificity, and antigen-specific proliferation was previously shown by roughly 80% of tetramer-sorted clones. Because of sampling limits, maximum clonotype overlap between two independent sequencing runs of the same sample was only around 54%. About 1% of TCR-beta sequences and approximately 0.18% of paired TCR-alpha/beta clonotypes were shared across patients; authors concluded cross-contamination was not an issue. Of the 1,500 to 2,000 TCRs taken from around 16 patients, roughly 9.7% of the TCR-alpha, TCR-beta or paired amino acid sequences were public. Persistence of gluten-specific clonotypes for decades was observed, with up to about 50% overlap detected between samples obtained 16 to 28 years apart.

When a sample contained relatively high numbers of tetramer-positive T cells, bulk-cell sorting was done in addition to single-cell sorting. Gluten-specific T cells were isolated using HLA-DQ:gluten tetramers and were analyzed by high-throughput sequencing of rearranged TCR-alpha and TCR-beta genes. PBMCs were isolated by Ficoll density gradient centrifugation and were cryopreserved prior to staining. Every sort was run on a BD Aria II cell sorter, and FlowJo was used to analyze the flow data. The CDR3 numbers 14 residues from cysteine through phenylalanine. CDR3 DNA is the only sequence kept; it has 42 bases, read in frame from the first base. The germline V gene (reference sequence) provides CDR1 LNHDA and CDR2 SQIVND. Clipping removes 5 bases from V and 4 bases from J, with 3 as the unmatched junction base count. This clonotype is deemed large (0.1 to 1%). Within one base of it there is no much larger clone, and no base qualities were kept.

Libraries came from 5' RACE. A modified SMART protocol was used to prepare the bulk TCR libraries. On Illumina MiSeq, bulk TCR libraries were sequenced with paired-end 300 bp reads, whereas single-cell libraries were run on paired-end 250 bp MiSeq. As for the authors' bioinformatics: Reads were preprocessed with selected pRESTO steps, and V, D, J genes and CDR3 junctions were assigned with IMGT/HighV-QUEST. A bulk sequence was kept only if the sequence appeared in at least two replicas with cumulative read counts of 10 or more. A sample-corrected Shannon entropy estimator was used to measure repertoire diversity in samples with more than 20 cells. TCRdb ran its own pipeline on the public reads, namely fastp trimming at Q25 and MiXCR clone calling, and kept in-frame beta chains. Each record represents a unique CDR3 protein, reported with the most common genes and DNA among its rows. The V and J calls here are based on TCRdb, not the publication. This sample lists 150 to 200 distinct CDR3 sequences; over 15% were detected once. 45% to 65% of the sample is taken by the ten largest.

Sequenced material: gluten tetramer+ CD4+ T cells from blood, taken while untreated, on a gluten-free diet, or during gluten challenge (not recorded which). This sample's cell subset or site label indicates: CD4+ T cells binding HLA-DQ:gluten tetramers. Recombination linked TRBV19 to TRBJ2-5, and TRBD2 matches 11 of the central bases. The sequence came from a male donor with celiac disease. At the DNA level, the sequence is TGTGCCAGTAGTGCCGGGACTAGCGGAGAGACCCAGTACTTC. Translation gives CASSAGTSGETQYF.